These 21 T cell receptor beta chains were sequenced from one sample in a study of blood T cell repertoires in COVID-19. Generated by immunoSEQ multiplex PCR, the TCRdb table keeps only in-frame clones and is missing some. Of roughly 260,000 clones in the sample, approximately 79% are singletons; the top ten hold under 4.5%. Sequenced material: peripheral blood. Source of these receptors: a woman between 35 and 50 years old with active or convalescent COVID-19.

V usage is TRBV5-1 and J usage is TRBJ2-3; D may be TRBD2 (5 bases). CDR3 length equals 15 residues. Trimming removed 0 bases at V and 3 bases at J, with 11 bases between. Per the germline V gene, CDR1 is SGHRS and CDR2 is YFSETQ. The CDR3 region has the DNA TGCGCCAGCAGCTTGGGGGTTAGCGAAACAGATACGCAGTATTTT. Translation gives CASSLGVSETDTQYF.

Only a few counts were recorded for this clone. The V gene is TRBV11-1, the J gene TRBJ1-4; unclear D gene. From germline, CDR1 is SGHAT and CDR2 FQDESV (reference sequence). Deletions cut 3 bases from V and 5 bases from J, with 4 bases between. CDR3 length: 12 amino acids. The CDR3 DNA is TGTGCCAGCAGCTTCCAGAATGAAAAACTGTTTTTT. Its translation: CASSFQNEKLFF.

The rearrangement uses TRBV24-1 and TRBJ2-1; 14 nucleotides line up with TRBD2. CDR1 KGHDR and CDR2 SFDVKD come from the germline V gene. CDR3 length: 15 residues. The V gene end was trimmed by 9 bases and the J gene end by 7 bases; junction bases not matched to a gene: 7. The CDR3 DNA sequence: TGTGCCACCCTAGTGACTAGCGGGGGGGGGAATGAGCAGTTCTTC. This codes for CATLVTSGGGNEQFF.

V is TRBV5-1 and J is TRBJ2-3, with 7 positions matching TRBD1. Germline loops: CDR1 SGHRS, CDR2 YFSETQ. This CDR3 spans 15 amino acids. The ends lost 2 bases at V and 1 base at J; junction bases unmatched: 4. This chain's CDR3 is CASSLGQGGTDTQYF. The CDR3 nucleotides are TGCGCCAGCAGCTTAGGGCAGGGGGGCACAGATACGCAGTATTTT.

The CDR3 DNA reads TGTGCCAGCAGCCTGATGGGGAGGCAGGGGAGGGTTCGTCAGCCCCAGCATTTT. Translated: CASSLMGRQGRVRQPQHF. The V gene is TRBV7-4, the J gene TRBJ1-5; the D gene is possibly TRBD1 (6 bases). The V and J ends lost 5 bases and 6 bases respectively, with 26 bases between them. CDR1 is SGHVT and CDR2 is SQSDAQ in the germline V gene. The length of the CDR3 is 18 residues.

This chain joins TRBV30 and TRBJ2-2; tentatively, D is TRBD1 (5 bases). Trimming stripped 8 bases from V and 5 bases from J, with 12 bases between. Per the germline V gene, CDR1 is GTSNPN and CDR2 is SVGIG (reference sequence). The CDR3 is 12 amino acids. CDR3 residues: CAGNSGTGELFF. In nucleotides, the CDR3 is TGTGCCGGCAACTCAGGGACCGGGGAGCTGTTTTTT.

The chain links TRBV5-5 to TRBJ2-7, with TRBD1 as a possible D gene (6 bases). The CDR3 extends over 14 amino acids. Germline-derived CDR1 and CDR2 are SGHKS and YYEKEE (reference sequence). Trimming left V 0 bases short and J 2 bases short, with 9 bases between. CDR3 sequence (DNA): TGTGCCAGCAGCTTGGATACAGGGACCTACGAGCAGTACGTC. Amino acids: CASSLDTGTYEQYV.

The gene calls are TRBV12-3 or TRBV12-4 and TRBJ1-5, with D possibly being TRBD1 (6 bases). This CDR3 is built from 13 residues. Trimming left V 5 bases short and J 6 bases short, with 11 bases between. For the CDR3, the DNA is TGTGCCAGCAGTCAAGGGGGTACTCAGCCCCAGCATTTT. Translating it yields CASSQGGTQPQHF.

The chain employs TRBV11-1 and TRBJ2-5, with D perhaps matching TRBD1 (6 bases). Per germline, CDR1 SGHAT and CDR2 FQDESV (reference sequence). This CDR3 has 14 amino acids. Trimming left V 5 bases short and J 0 bases short, with 10 bases between. The CDR3 nucleotides read TGTGCCAGCAGCCTTCAGGGGTACCAAGAGACCCAGTACTTC. Its protein product is CASSLQGYQETQYF.

The chain combines TRBV3-1 (or the pseudogene TRBV3-2) with TRBJ2-4; 9 bases map to TRBD1. Unmatched junction bases numbered 6, after V lost 4 bases and J lost 2 bases. The CDR3 has 16 amino acids. Per the germline V gene, CDR1 is LGHDT and CDR2 is YNNKEL (reference sequence). Written as DNA, the CDR3 is TGTGCCAGCAGCCCCGGGACAGGGAATCCCAAAAACATTCAGTACTTC. It translates to CASSPGTGNPKNIQYF.

The chain's CDR3 is CASSFGGANEQFF. The CDR3 nucleotides are TGTGCCAGCAGTTTTGGGGGCGCGAATGAGCAGTTCTTC. The chain links TRBV12-3 or TRBV12-4 to TRBJ2-1; D is perhaps TRBD1 (6 bases). This CDR3 region has 13 residues. Trimming left V 3 bases short and J 7 bases short, with 10 bases between.

V gene TRBV5-1 combines with J gene TRBJ2-6; D not certain. There are 17 residues in the CDR3. Germline V gene lookup returns CDR1 SGHRS and CDR2 YFSETQ. With 0 bases removed from V and 1 base from J, the gap between germline ends came to 11 bases. The CDR3 nucleotides read TGCGCCAGCAGCTTGGGGTACAGAGTTTCTGGGGCCAACGTCCTGACTTTC. Its protein is CASSLGYRVSGANVLTF.

This sequence joins TRBV9 and TRBJ1-3; D call uncertain. With 4 bases removed from V and 4 bases from J, the gap between germline ends came to 6 bases. CDR3 size: 12 residues. Germline V gene data show CDR1 as SGDLS and CDR2 as YYNGEE. The CDR3 loop reads CASSPFGNTIYF. CDR3 bases: TGTGCCAGCAGCCCGTTCGGAAACACCATATATTTT.

The gene calls are TRBV7-9 and TRBJ1-4; TRBD1 aligns across 8 bases. There are 17 residues in the CDR3. The ends lost 4 bases at V and 6 bases at J; junction bases unmatched: 13. The germline CDR1 and CDR2 sequences are SEHNR and FQNEAQ (reference sequence). CDR3 DNA: TGTGCCAGCAGCTCATTGGACAGGGCTGGATGGGATGAAAAACTGTTTTTT. Amino acids: CASSSLDRAGWDEKLFF.

CDR3 nucleotides: TGCGCCAGCAGCGAGGGACTCCTGGGGACAGATACGCAGTATTTT. Translating gives CASSEGLLGTDTQYF. This chain connects TRBV5-1 to TRBJ2-3; a weak D match, TRBD2 (6 bases). Germline lookup yields CDR1 SGHRS and CDR2 YFSETQ. CDR3 size: 15 residues. The V end lost 4 bases, the J end lost 3 bases, and 15 bases lay between the germline ends.

The V gene is TRBV2, the J gene TRBJ1-1, with no clear D. The CDR3 has 14 amino acids. Germline V CDR1 and CDR2: SNHLY, FYNNEI. Between the trimmed V and J ends, which lost 7 bases and 2 bases, there was a span of 14 bases. The CDR3 DNA is TGTGCCAGCAAGAGAGAGGGAGGAAACACTGAAGCTTTCTTT. This sequence encodes CASKREGGNTEAFF.

This chain uses TRBV11-3 with TRBJ2-7; D is perhaps TRBD2 (7 bases). Trimming cost V 0 bases and J 4 bases, with 10 bases left between them. The CDR3 has 14 amino acids. Looked up from germline, CDR1 is SGHNT and CDR2 is YENEEA. The CDR3 DNA follows: TGTGCCAGCAGCTTAGACGGGGGGCTATACGAGCAGTACGTC. It encodes CASSLDGGLYEQYV.

The V and J genes are TRBV10-2 and TRBJ1-5, with TRBD1 matching over 7 bases. CDR3 size: 14 residues. V lost 5 bases, J lost 5 bases, and 6 bases stayed unmatched. Germline lookup yields CDR1 WSHSY and CDR2 SAAADI. In DNA form, the CDR3 reads TGCGCCAGCAGTAAGACAGGGCCGGATCAGCCCCAGCATTTT. This encodes CASSKTGPDQPQHF.

The chain carries TRBV28 and TRBJ1-5; perhaps TRBD1 as D (6 bases). The CDR3 covers 16 residues. V gave up 3 bases and J gave up 7 bases, with 19 bases separating them. CDR1 and CDR2 from the germline V gene are MDHEN and SYDVKM. CDR3 loop: CASSLYAGAGRQPQHF. For the CDR3, the DNA is TGTGCCAGCAGTTTGTATGCAGGGGCGGGTCGCCAGCCCCAGCATTTT.

The chain has TRBV4-2 and TRBJ2-2; TRBD2 is a possible D gene (6 bases). Trimming left V 4 bases short and J 8 bases short, with 23 bases between. CDR1 and CDR2 (germline): LGHNA, YNFKEQ. This CDR3 spans 17 amino acids. The CDR3 DNA sequence: TGTGCCAGCAGCCCCGGGGCGGGGCCCTCTTCTCGGGGGGAGCTGTTTTTT. Translated, it gives CASSPGAGPSSRGELFF.

This rearrangement joins TRBV4-1 to TRBJ1-2, with a possible D match to TRBD1 (5 bases). Trimming stripped 0 bases from V and 4 bases from J, with 15 bases between. The germline V gene encodes CDR1 MGHRA and CDR2 YSYEKL. The CDR3 extends over 16 amino acids. CDR3 coding DNA: TGCGCCAGCAGCCAAGATGTCGGGGGGTCGCCCTATGGCTACACCTTC. This codes for CASSQDVGGSPYGYTF.